This T cell receptor (beta chain) was identified in a study of siplizumab effects on memory and regulatory T cells. CDR3 length equals 14 residues. Germline CDR1 is SGHRS and CDR2 is YFSETQ. The V and J ends lost 1 base and 3 bases respectively, with 10 bases between them. Roughly 100,000 TCR templates per sample were assayed. TCRdb keeps only in-frame clones here, not all; method: immunoSEQ multiplex PCR. The sample lists some 100,000 clones; approximately 97% were seen once. For this clone: Additional DNA sequences in this sample encode the identical CDR3.

The source is a human donor in good health. The chain recombines TRBV5-1 with TRBJ2-5; weak D call: TRBD1 (6 bases). The material sequenced was naive CD4+ T cells sorted from blood. The CDR3 DNA follows: TGCGCCAGCAGCTTGTTCGCAGGGGAAGAGACCCAGTACTTC. This gives the protein CASSLFAGEETQYF. Drawing the rest from reference TRBV5-1 and TRBJ2-5, the complete variable domain is KAGVTQTPRYLIKTRGQQVTLSCSPISGHRSVSWYQQTPGQGLQFLFEYFSETQRNKGNFPGRFSGRQFSNSRSEMNVSTLELGDSALYLCASSLFAGEETQYFGPGTRLLVL.